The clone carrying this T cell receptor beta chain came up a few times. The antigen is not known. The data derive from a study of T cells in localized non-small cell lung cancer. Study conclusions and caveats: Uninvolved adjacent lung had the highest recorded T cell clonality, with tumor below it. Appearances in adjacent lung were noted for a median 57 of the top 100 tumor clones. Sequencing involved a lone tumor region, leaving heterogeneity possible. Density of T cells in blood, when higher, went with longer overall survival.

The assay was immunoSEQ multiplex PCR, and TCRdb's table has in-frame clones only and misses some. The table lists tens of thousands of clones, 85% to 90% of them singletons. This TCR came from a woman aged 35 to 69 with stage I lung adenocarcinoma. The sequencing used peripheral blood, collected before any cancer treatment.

CDR3 nucleotides: TGTGCCAGCTCACCACCGCCAGGGAACACTGAAGCTTTCTTT. Translation gives CASSPPPGNTEAFF. The chain has TRBV18 and TRBJ1-1; D remains unclear. The CDR3 is 14 amino acids. V shed 0 bases and J shed 1 base, with 6 bases lying between them. Germline V gene data show CDR1 as KGHSH and CDR2 as LQKENI. Filled out from reference TRBV18 and TRBJ1-1, the complete variable domain reads NAGVMQNPRHLVRRRGQEARLRCSPMKGHSHVYWYRQLPEEGLKFMVYLQKENIIDESGMPKERFSAEFPKEGPSILRIQQVVRGDSAAYFCASSPPPGNTEAFFGQGTRLTVV.